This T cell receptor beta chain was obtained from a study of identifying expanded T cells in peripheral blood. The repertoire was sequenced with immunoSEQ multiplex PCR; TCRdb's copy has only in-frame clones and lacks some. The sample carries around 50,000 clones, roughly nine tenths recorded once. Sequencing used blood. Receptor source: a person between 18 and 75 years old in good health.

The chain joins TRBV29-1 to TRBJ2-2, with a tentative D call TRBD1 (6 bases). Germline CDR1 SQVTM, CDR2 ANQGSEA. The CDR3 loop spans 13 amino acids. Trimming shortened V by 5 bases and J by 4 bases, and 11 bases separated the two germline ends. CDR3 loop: CSVWGPITGELFF. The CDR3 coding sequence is TGCAGCGTTTGGGGGCCGATCACCGGGGAGCTGTTTTTT.